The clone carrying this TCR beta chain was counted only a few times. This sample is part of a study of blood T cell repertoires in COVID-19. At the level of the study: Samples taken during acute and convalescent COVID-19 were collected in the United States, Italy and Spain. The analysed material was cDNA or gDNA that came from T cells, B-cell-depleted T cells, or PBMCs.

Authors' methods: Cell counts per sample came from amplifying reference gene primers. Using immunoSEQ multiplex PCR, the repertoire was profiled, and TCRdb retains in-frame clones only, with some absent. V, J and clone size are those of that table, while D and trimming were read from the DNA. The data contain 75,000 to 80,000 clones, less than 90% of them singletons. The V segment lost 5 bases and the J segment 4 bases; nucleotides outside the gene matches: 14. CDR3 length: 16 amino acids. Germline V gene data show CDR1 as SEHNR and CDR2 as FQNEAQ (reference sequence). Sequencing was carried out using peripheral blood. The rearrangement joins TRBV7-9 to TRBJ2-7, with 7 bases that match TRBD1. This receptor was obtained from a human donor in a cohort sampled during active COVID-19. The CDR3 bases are TGTGCCAGCAGCCGAATCACAGGGGCTCAGGGGTACGAGCAGTACTTC. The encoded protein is CASSRITGAQGYEQYF. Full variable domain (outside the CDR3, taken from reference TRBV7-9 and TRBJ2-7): DTGVSQNPRHKITKRGQNVTFRCDPISEHNRLYWYRQTLGQGPEFLTYFQNEAQLEKSRLLSDRFSAERPKGSFSTLEIQRTEQGDSAMYLCASSRITGAQGYEQYFGPGTRLTVT.